A single sample is the source of the 21 T cell receptor beta chains below, sequenced in a study of regulatory T cells. The PCR used 52 TRBV and 13 TRBJ primers. Using immunoSEQ multiplex PCR, the repertoire was profiled, and TCRdb retains in-frame clones only, with some absent. The sample has just over 20,000 clones, over 85% seen once. Input material: CD8+ T cells sorted from blood. The origin of the receptors is a child younger than 10 with CD3G deficiency.

The V call is TRBV11-3, the J call TRBJ2-7; D is possibly TRBD2 (5 bases). CDR1 is SGHNT and CDR2 is YENEEA in the germline V gene. The CDR3 runs 14 residues. Trimming pared 5 bases from V and 2 bases from J, leaving 13 bases between. The CDR3 loop reads CASSVGSSTYEQYF. CDR3 coding DNA: TGTGCCAGCAGCGTAGGGAGTTCAACCTACGAGCAGTACTTC. Using reference TRBV11-3 and TRBJ2-7 for the parts outside the CDR3, the full variable domain is EAGVVQSPRYKIIEKKQPVAFWCNPISGHNTLYWYLQNLGQGPELLIRYENEEAVDDSQLPKDRFSAERLKGVDSTLKIQPAELGDSAVYLCASSVGSSTYEQYFGPGTRLTVT.

The V call is TRBV4-2, the J call TRBJ2-1; tentatively, D is TRBD2 (6 bases). V dropped 4 bases and J dropped 0 bases, with 13 bases sitting between them. Germline V CDR1 and CDR2: LGHNA, YNFKEQ. The CDR3 has 16 amino acids. The CDR3 DNA reads as TGTGCCAGCAGCCGTCCGGGACTGGGCTCCTACAATGAGCAGTTCTTC. The encoded protein is CASSRPGLGSYNEQFF.

V usage is TRBV28 and J usage is TRBJ2-1; perhaps TRBD2 as D (5 bases). Trimming left V 6 bases short and J 0 bases short, with 12 bases between. The V gene's germline CDR1 is MDHEN and CDR2 SYDVKM. This CDR3 has 15 amino acids. The CDR3 nucleotides read TGTGCCAGCAGGCTTAGCGCGAGCTCCTACAATGAGCAGTTCTTC. Protein sequence: CASRLSASSYNEQFF. Supplemented by reference TRBV28 and TRBJ2-1, the full variable domain reads DVKVTQSSRYLVKRTGEKVFLECVQDMDHENMFWYRQDPGLGLRLIYFSYDVKMKEKGDIPEGYSVSREKKERFSLILESASTNQTSMYLCASRLSASSYNEQFFGPGTRLTVL.

The J gene is TRBJ2-5, the V gene TRBV5-1; TRBD2 matches at 7 bases. The V gene end was trimmed by 3 bases and the J gene end by 2 bases; junction bases not matched to a gene: 4. CDR1 and CDR2 (germline): SGHRS, YFSETQ. The CDR3 consists of 14 residues. CDR3 protein: CASSWGGRQETQYF. The CDR3 bases are TGCGCCAGCAGCTGGGGGGGACGACAAGAGACCCAGTACTTC. The full variable domain, in which reference TRBV5-1 and TRBJ2-5 provide the parts outside the CDR3, is KAGVTQTPRYLIKTRGQQVTLSCSPISGHRSVSWYQQTPGQGLQFLFEYFSETQRNKGNFPGRFSGRQFSNSRSEMNVSTLELGDSALYLCASSWGGRQETQYFGPGTRLLVL.

This chain connects TRBV28 to TRBJ1-2, with 12 nucleotides matching TRBD1. This CDR3 is built from 14 residues. CDR1 is MDHEN, CDR2 SYDVKM, per germline. Germline trimming cut 6 bases from V and 8 bases from J; bases unmatched to any gene: 7. The CDR3 spells CASSPPGQGAGYTF. In DNA, the CDR3 is TGTGCCAGCAGCCCACCGGGACAGGGGGCGGGCTACACCTTC.

This chain connects TRBV6-1 to TRBJ2-7; the D is unclear. Germline loops: CDR1 MNHNS, CDR2 SASEGT. The V gene lost 4 bases and the J gene lost 1 base, with 14 bases spanning the gap. The CDR3 has 15 amino acids. The CDR3 DNA is TGTGCCAGCAGTGGGTTCGACAAGATATCCTACGAGCAGTACTTC. Encoded protein: CASSGFDKISYEQYF.

The count of this clone is one. The chain employs TRBV28 and TRBJ2-7, with D tentatively TRBD2 (5 bases). The V end was cut by 6 bases, the J end by 3 bases, with 9 bases between. Germline V gene lookup returns CDR1 MDHEN and CDR2 SYDVKM. CDR3 size: 12 residues. CDR3 sequence: CASSSGYYEQYF. CDR3 DNA sequence: TGTGCCAGCAGCTCGGGGTACTACGAGCAGTACTTC.

This chain connects TRBV28 to TRBJ2-2, with 10 bases fitting TRBD2. This CDR3 comprises 19 residues. Germline V lookup: CDR1 MDHEN, CDR2 SYDVKM. V shed 8 bases, J shed 0 bases, and the junction held 15 bases outside the gene matches. The CDR3 DNA is TGTGCCAGCGGTAGTTGGGACTTCGGACTAGCGGCGAACACCGGGGAGCTGTTTTTT. It specifies CASGSWDFGLAANTGELFF.

The chain employs TRBV28 and TRBJ1-1; D is undetermined. The germline V and J ends were trimmed by 1 base and 0 bases, with 15 bases remaining between them. Germline V CDR1 and CDR2: MDHEN, SYDVKM. The CDR3 totals 17 residues. The CDR3 loop is CASSLSSNSGLNTEAFF. Here the CDR3 DNA reads TGTGCCAGCAGTTTATCGTCGAACTCGGGCCTGAACACTGAAGCTTTCTTT.

This chain links TRBV7-9 with TRBJ2-7, with D unresolved. Trimming took off 3 bases at V and 5 bases at J, with 8 bases between the two ends. Germline values: CDR1 SEHNR, CDR2 FQNEAQ (reference sequence). CDR3 length: 12 amino acids. For the CDR3, the DNA is TGTGCCAGCAGCTTCGGTTCCCACGAGCAGTACTTC. Its translation is CASSFGSHEQYF. Looking up the rest from reference TRBV7-9 and TRBJ2-7 gives the full variable domain: DTGVSQNPRHKITKRGQNVTFRCDPISEHNRLYWYRQTLGQGPEFLTYFQNEAQLEKSRLLSDRFSAERPKGSFSTLEIQRTEQGDSAMYLCASSFGSHEQYFGPGTRLTVT.

This clone was observed a single time. The chain carries TRBV7-8 and TRBJ2-7, with TRBD1 matching 11 bases. Germline V gene sequence: CDR1 SGHVS, CDR2 FQNEAQ. V lost 1 base to trimming and J lost 12 bases; unmatched junction nucleotides: 11. This CDR3 is 15 amino acids long. The CDR3 loop reads CASSLGGQGEPIRYF. For the CDR3, the DNA is TGTGCCAGCAGCTTAGGGGGACAGGGGGAGCCTATTAGGTACTTC. The whole variable domain, filled in from reference TRBV7-8 and TRBJ2-7, reads GAGVSQSPRYKVAKRGQDVALRCDPISGHVSLFWYQQALGQGPEFLTYFQNEAQLDKSGLPSDRFFAERPEGSVSTLKIQRTQQEDSAVYLCASSLGGQGEPIRYFGPGTRLTVT.

The chain uses TRBV7-9 and TRBJ2-3; D unclear. Between the trimmed V and J ends, which lost 3 bases and 1 base, there was a span of 2 bases. Germline V gene lookup returns CDR1 SEHNR and CDR2 FQNEAQ (reference sequence). CDR3 length equals 12 residues. CDR3 coding DNA: TGTGCCAGCAGCTTTGGCACAGATACGCAGTATTTT. Protein: CASSFGTDTQYF.

This clone occurred once. V gene TRBV18 combines with J gene TRBJ2-3, with 7 bases identical to TRBD1. V trimming: 2 bases; J trimming: 1 base; junction bases outside the gene matches: 3. CDR1 and CDR2 (germline): KGHSH, LQKENI. This CDR3 comprises 15 residues. This CDR3 reads CASSPTGARTDTQYF. The DNA of the CDR3 is TGTGCCAGCTCACCAACAGGGGCCCGCACAGATACGCAGTATTTT.

This clone showed up just once. The V gene is TRBV6-1, the J gene TRBJ2-7; D unclear. Germline CDR1 reads MNHNS; CDR2 reads SASEGT. Trimming took off 6 bases at V and 2 bases at J, with 14 bases between the two ends. The CDR3 has 14 amino acids. Written as DNA, the CDR3 is TGTGCCAGCAGGTCGTTTGGCGGAACCTACGAGCAGTACTTC. Protein product: CASRSFGGTYEQYF.

The chain employs TRBV11-2 and TRBJ2-7; D not certain. The CDR3 consists of 17 residues. Trimming cost V 2 bases and J 0 bases, with 17 bases left between them. Germline V gives CDR1 SGHAT, CDR2 FQNNGV. CDR3 in amino acids: CASSLNSSRSYSYEQYF. In nucleotides, the CDR3 is TGTGCCAGCAGCTTAAATTCCTCGCGGTCGTACTCCTACGAGCAGTACTTC.

This clone was detected once. This chain connects TRBV6-1 to TRBJ2-4, with 9 bases that match TRBD1. This CDR3 has 13 amino acids. With 7 bases clipped from V and 8 bases from J, the junction kept 6 bases outside the gene matches. Germline loops: CDR1 MNHNS, CDR2 SASEGT. As DNA, the CDR3 is TGTGCCAGCACCTTGACAGGGGGAGACATTCAGTACTTC. Protein: CASTLTGGDIQYF.

This clone was found a few times. Other DNA variants within this sample encode the same CDR3. This sequence joins TRBV19 and TRBJ2-1, with D possibly matching TRBD2 (6 bases). V was clipped by 1 base and J by 10 bases, with 8 bases between them. CDR1 is LNHDA, CDR2 SQIVND, per germline (reference sequence). This CDR3 region has 12 residues. The CDR3 nucleotides read TGTGCCAGTAGTATAGGTGGGGGGGAGCAGTTCTTC. The encoded protein is CASSIGGGEQFF.

J is TRBJ2-1 and V is TRBV11-3; 10 bases match TRBD2. Germline V gene sequence: CDR1 SGHNT, CDR2 YENEEA. This CDR3 contains 15 residues. J was trimmed by 3 bases and V by 4 bases; bases with no gene match: 3. CDR3 DNA: TGTGCCAGCAGCTCCCTAGCGGGAGTCTACAATGAGCAGTTCTTC. As protein: CASSSLAGVYNEQFF.

This clone was seen once. The V and J genes are TRBV19 and TRBJ2-1, with 8 bases aligning to TRBD2. CDR3 length: 15 amino acids. Trimming at V came to 6 bases and at J to 4 bases, leaving 8 bases not matched to a gene. Per germline, CDR1 LNHDA and CDR2 SQIVND (reference sequence). CDR3 nucleotides: TGTGCCAGTAGCCCTAGCGGGTCCGTTTACAATGAGCAGTTCTTC. The encoded protein is CASSPSGSVYNEQFF.

This chain connects TRBV28 to TRBJ2-7; 10 nucleotides align to TRBD1. The ends lost 5 bases at V and 4 bases at J; junction bases unmatched: 2. The CDR3 sequence is 13 residues long. The germline CDR1 and CDR2 sequences are MDHEN and SYDVKM. CDR3 protein: CASSQDRGYEQYF. The CDR3 region has the DNA TGTGCCAGCAGTCAGGACAGGGGGTACGAGCAGTACTTC.

This rearrangement joins TRBV14 to TRBJ2-3, with D unresolved. Trimming took 5 bases from V and 3 from J, leaving 12 bases between them. There are 14 residues in the CDR3. The germline CDR1 and CDR2 sequences are SGHDN and FVKESK. CDR3 in DNA: TGTGCCAGCAGCATGGATGCCGGAACAGATACGCAGTATTTT. It codes for CASSMDAGTDTQYF.